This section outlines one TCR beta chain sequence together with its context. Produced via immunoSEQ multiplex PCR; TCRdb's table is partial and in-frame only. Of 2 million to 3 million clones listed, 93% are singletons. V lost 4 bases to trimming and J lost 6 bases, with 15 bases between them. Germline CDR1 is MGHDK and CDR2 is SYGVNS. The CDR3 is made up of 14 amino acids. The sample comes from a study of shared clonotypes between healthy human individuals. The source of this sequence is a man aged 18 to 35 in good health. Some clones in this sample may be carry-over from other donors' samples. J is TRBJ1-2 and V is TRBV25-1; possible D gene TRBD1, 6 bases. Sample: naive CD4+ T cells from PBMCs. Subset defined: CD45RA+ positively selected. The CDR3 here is CASSGDRPGDGYTF. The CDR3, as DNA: TGTGCCAGCAGTGGAGACCGTCCAGGGGATGGCTACACCTTC.